This TCR beta chain is drawn from a study of T cell repertoires in cytomegalovirus infection. Study as a whole: Alongside well-studied HLA-B-restricted CMV epitopes, recently identified HLA-C-restricted CMV epitopes were also used. Both a matching HLA type and CMV infection were indicated by public TCR beta signatures.

This CDR3 contains 16 residues. Trimming removed 6 bases at V and 0 bases at J, with 17 bases between. Germline values: CDR1 MNHNY, CDR2 SVGAGI (reference sequence). TCRdb ran MiXCR on the reads and lists one entry per CDR3 protein. The sample lists around 500,000 distinct CDR3 sequences; 42% were seen once. Turning to this clonotype: No antigen is known for it.

Findings and limits, study-wide: What dominated the ex vivo response were HLA-C-restricted CMV-specific TCR beta clonotypes. Cumulative frequency of public TCR beta families picked out carriers of CMV plus the relevant HLA.

The receptor's source is a human donor in good health (CMV status not recorded). Some clones in this sample may be carry-over from other donors' samples. The rearrangement links TRBV6-6 to TRBJ1-2; no reliable D call. The material sequenced was cultured PBMCs, taken from culture after CMV antigen stimulation. CDR3 bases: TGTGCCAGCAGGGACGGACTGATCCTAACTAACTATGGCTACACCTTC. Residues: CASRDGLILTNYGYTF.